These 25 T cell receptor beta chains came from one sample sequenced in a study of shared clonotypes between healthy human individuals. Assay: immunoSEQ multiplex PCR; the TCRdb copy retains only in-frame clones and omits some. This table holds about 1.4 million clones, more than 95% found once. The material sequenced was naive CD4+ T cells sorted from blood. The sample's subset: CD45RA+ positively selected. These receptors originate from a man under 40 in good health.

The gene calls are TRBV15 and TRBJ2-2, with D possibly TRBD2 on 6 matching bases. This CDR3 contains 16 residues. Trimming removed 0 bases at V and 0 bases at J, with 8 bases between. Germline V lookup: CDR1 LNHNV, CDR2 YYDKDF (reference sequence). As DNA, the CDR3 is TGTGCCACCAGCAGAGATTGGGGGGCGAACACCGGGGAGCTGTTTTTT. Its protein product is CATSRDWGANTGELFF.

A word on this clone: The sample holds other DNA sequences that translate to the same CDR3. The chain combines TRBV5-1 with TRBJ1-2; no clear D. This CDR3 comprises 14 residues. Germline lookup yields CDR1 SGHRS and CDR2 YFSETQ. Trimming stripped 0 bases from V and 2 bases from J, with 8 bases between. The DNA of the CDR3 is TGCGCCAGCAGCTTGGAGGGCCGCAACTATGGCTACACCTTC. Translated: CASSLEGRNYGYTF.

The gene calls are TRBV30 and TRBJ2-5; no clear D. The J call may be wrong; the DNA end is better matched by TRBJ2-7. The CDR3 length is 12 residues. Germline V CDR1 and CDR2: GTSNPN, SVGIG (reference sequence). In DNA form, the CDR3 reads TGTGCCTGGTTAGCAGATTCCTACGAGCAGTACTTC. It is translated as CAWLADSYEQYF.

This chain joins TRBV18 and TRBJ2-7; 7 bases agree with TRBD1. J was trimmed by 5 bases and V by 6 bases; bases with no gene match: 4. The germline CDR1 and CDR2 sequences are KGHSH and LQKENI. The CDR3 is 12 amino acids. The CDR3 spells CASSNQGDEQYF. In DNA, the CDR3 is TGTGCCAGCTCCAATCAGGGGGACGAGCAGTACTTC.

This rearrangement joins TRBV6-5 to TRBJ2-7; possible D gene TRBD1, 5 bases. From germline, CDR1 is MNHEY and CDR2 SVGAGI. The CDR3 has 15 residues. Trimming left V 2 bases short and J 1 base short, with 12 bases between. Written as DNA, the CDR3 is TGTGCCAGCAGTTACACATCCAGGGTATCCTACGAGCAGTACTTC. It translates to CASSYTSRVSYEQYF.

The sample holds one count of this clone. For the CDR3, the DNA is TGTGCCAGTACCCGGACCGGGGGCGAGACCCAGTACTTC. Translated, it gives CASTRTGGETQYF. The rearrangement joins TRBV19 to TRBJ2-5, with D perhaps given as TRBD1 or TRBD2 (6 bases each). V was shortened by 7 bases and J by 5 bases, with 14 bases between the two germline ends. Germline V gives CDR1 LNHDA, CDR2 SQIVND (reference sequence). The CDR3 covers 13 residues.

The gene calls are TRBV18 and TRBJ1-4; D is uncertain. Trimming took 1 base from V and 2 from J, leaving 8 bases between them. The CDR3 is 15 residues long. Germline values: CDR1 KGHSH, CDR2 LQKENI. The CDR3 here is CASSPRGNTNEKLFF. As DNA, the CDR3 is TGTGCCAGCTCACCACGGGGAAATACTAATGAAAAACTGTTTTTT.

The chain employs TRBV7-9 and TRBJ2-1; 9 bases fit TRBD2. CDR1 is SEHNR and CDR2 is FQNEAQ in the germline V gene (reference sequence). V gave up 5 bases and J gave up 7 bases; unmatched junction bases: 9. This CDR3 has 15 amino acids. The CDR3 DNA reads TGTGCCAGCAGCCCACCGGGACTAGCTCCGAATGAGCAGTTCTTC. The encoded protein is CASSPPGLAPNEQFF.

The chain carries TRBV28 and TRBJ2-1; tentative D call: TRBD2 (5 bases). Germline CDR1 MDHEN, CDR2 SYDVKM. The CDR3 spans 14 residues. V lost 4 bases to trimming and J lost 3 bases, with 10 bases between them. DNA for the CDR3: TGTGCCAGCAGTTGGTGGAGGATCTACAATGAGCAGTTCTTC. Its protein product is CASSWWRIYNEQFF.

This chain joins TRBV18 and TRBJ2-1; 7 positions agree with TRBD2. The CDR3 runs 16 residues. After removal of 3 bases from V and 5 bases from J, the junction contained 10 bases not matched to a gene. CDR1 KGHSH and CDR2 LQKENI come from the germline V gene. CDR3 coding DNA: TGTGCCAGCTCACCGGTTGGCGGGAGTAGCAACAATGAGCAGTTCTTC. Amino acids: CASSPVGGSSNNEQFF.

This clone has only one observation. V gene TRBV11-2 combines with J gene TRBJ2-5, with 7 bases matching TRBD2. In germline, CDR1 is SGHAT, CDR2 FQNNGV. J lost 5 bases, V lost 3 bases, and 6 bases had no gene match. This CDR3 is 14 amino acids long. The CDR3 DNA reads TGTGCCAGCAGCTTGGGCGGGAGCCCGGAGACCCAGTACTTC. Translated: CASSLGGSPETQYF. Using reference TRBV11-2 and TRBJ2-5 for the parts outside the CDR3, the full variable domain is EAGVAQSPRYKIIEKRQSVAFWCNPISGHATLYWYQQILGQGPKLLIQFQNNGVVDDSQLPKDRFSAERLKGVDSTLKIQPAKLEDSAVYLCASSLGGSPETQYFGPGTRLLVL.

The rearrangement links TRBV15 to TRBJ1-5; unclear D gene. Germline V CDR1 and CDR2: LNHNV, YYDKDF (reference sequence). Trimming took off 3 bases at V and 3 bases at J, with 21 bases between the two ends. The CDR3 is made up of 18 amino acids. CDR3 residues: CATSSTRPGGRPNQPQHF. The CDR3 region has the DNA TGTGCCACCAGCAGCACTCGTCCTGGTGGCCGACCCAATCAGCCCCAGCATTTT. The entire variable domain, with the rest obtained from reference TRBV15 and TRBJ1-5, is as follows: DAMVIQNPRYQVTQFGKPVTLSCSQTLNHNVMYWYQQKSSQAPKLLFHYYDKDFNNEADTPDNFQSRRPNTSFCFLDIRSPGLGDTAMYLCATSSTRPGGRPNQPQHFGDGTRLSIL.

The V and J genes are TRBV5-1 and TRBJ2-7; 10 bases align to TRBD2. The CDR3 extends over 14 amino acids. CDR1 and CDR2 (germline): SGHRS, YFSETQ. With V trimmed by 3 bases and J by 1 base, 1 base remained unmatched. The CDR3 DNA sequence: TGCGCCAGCAGCTCGGGACTAGCGTCCTACGAGCAGTACTTC. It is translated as CASSSGLASYEQYF.

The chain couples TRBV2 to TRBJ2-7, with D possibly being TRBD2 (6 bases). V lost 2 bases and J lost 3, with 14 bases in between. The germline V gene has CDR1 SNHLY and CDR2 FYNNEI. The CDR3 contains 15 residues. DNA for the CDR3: TGTGCCAGCAGTGAAACGAGCGGGTGGAACTACGAGCAGTACTTC. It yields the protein CASSETSGWNYEQYF.

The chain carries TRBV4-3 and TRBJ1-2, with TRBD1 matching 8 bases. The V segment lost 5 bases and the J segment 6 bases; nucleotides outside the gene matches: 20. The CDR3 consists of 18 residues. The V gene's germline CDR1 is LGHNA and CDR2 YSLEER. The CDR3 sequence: CASSGGRGRRMFDDGYTF. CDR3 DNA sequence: TGCGCCAGCAGCGGAGGCAGGGGGCGACGTATGTTTGATGATGGCTACACCTTC.

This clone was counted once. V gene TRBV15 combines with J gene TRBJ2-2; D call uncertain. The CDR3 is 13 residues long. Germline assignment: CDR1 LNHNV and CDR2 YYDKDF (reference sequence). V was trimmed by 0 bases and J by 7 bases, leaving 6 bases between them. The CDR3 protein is CATSRDLDGELFF. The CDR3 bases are TGTGCCACCAGCAGAGATTTGGACGGGGAGCTGTTTTTT.

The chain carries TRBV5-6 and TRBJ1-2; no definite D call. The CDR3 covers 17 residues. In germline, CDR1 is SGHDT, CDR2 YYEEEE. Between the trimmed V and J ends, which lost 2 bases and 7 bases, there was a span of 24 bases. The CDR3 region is CASSFTGRRGDLGGYTF. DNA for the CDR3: TGTGCCAGCAGCTTCACCGGACGGCGTGGGGATTTGGGTGGCTACACCTTC.

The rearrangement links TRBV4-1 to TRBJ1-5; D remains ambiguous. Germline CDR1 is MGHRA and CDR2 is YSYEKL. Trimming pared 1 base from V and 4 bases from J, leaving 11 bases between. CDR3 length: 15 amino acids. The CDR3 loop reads CASSQAAQENQPQHF. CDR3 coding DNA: TGCGCCAGCAGCCAAGCCGCCCAGGAGAATCAGCCCCAGCATTTT.

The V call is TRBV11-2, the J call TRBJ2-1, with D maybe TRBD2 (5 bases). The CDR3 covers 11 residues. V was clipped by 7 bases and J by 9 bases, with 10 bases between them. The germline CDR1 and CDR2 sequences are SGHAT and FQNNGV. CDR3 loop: CASTLALEQFF. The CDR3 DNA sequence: TGTGCCAGCACCCTAGCTCTTGAGCAGTTCTTC.

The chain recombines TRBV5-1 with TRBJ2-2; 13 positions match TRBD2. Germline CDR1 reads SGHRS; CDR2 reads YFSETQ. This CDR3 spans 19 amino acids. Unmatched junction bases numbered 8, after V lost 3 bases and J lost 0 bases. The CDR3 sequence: CASSSTGLAGTANTGELFF. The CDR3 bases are TGCGCCAGCAGCTCCACGGGACTAGCGGGAACCGCGAACACCGGGGAGCTGTTTTTT.

CDR3 amino acids: CATSPDRGAFEKLFF. CDR3 DNA: TGTGCCACCAGCCCCGATAGAGGGGCATTTGAAAAACTGTTTTTT. The chain combines TRBV15 with TRBJ1-4; D possibly corresponds to TRBD1 (5 bases). CDR1 and CDR2 (germline): LNHNV, YYDKDF (reference sequence). V dropped 5 bases and J dropped 7 bases, with 17 bases sitting between them. This CDR3 has 15 residues.

This chain's CDR3 is CASSYSQAKNIQYF. CDR3 nucleotides: TGTGCCAGCAGTTACTCGCAAGCCAAAAACATTCAGTACTTC. The V gene is TRBV6-5, the J gene TRBJ2-4; unclear D gene. Trimming pared 0 bases from V and 0 bases from J, leaving 3 bases between. This CDR3 has 14 amino acids. The germline V gene encodes CDR1 MNHEY and CDR2 SVGAGI.

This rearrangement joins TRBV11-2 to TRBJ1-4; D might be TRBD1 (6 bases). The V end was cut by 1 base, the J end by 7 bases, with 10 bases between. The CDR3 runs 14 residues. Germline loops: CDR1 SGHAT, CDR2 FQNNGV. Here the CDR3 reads CASSLGRGREKLFF. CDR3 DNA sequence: TGTGCCAGCAGCTTAGGCAGGGGCCGTGAAAAACTGTTTTTT.

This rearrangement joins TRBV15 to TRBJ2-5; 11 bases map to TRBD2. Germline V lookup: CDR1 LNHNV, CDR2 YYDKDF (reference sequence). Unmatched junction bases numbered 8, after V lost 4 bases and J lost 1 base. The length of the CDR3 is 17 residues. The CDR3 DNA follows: TGTGCCACCAGCAATGGACTAGCGGGTACCCTCCAAGAGACCCAGTACTTC. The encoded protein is CATSNGLAGTLQETQYF. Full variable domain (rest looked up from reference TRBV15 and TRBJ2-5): DAMVIQNPRYQVTQFGKPVTLSCSQTLNHNVMYWYQQKSSQAPKLLFHYYDKDFNNEADTPDNFQSRRPNTSFCFLDIRSPGLGDTAMYLCATSNGLAGTLQETQYFGPGTRLLVL.

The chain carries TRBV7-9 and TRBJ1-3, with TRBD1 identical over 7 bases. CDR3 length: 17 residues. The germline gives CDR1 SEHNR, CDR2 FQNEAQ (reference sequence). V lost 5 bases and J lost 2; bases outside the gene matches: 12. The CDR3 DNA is TGTGCCAGCAGCCGACGCAGGGGGGAAGGAACTGGAAACACCATATATTTT. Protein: CASSRRRGEGTGNTIYF.